A selection of T cell receptor beta chains follows, all from one sample in a study of cytomegalovirus exposure and HLA in healthy donors. Profiling relied on immunoSEQ multiplex PCR, and the TCRdb table lists in-frame clones only, not all of them. The repertoire holds approximately 100,000 clones, with about two thirds as singletons. Sequenced input: PBMCs. The receptors shown here come from a female donor in good health and CMV-seronegative. The conserved cysteine and the conserved F or W are not part of the CDR3 here. A D gene is named only where the DNA matches it firmly.

. | TRBV30 | AWGASYEQY
TRBD1 | TRBV6-1 | ATGTDTNYGYT
TRBD2 | TRBV5-4 | ASSLGGRALEQY
TRBD1 | TRBV19 | ASSRQGNTEAF
TRBD1 | TRBV7-9 | ASSPPQGAGEKLF
TRBD2 | TRBV4-1 | ASSQVTASGSGDNEQF
. | TRBV7-9 | ASSLVGRGPHYEQY
TRBD1 | TRBV5-6 | ASSSGQGRGEQF
. | TRBV6-4 | ASPRLGTIDEQY
. | TRBV7-2 | ASRPGESTQY
TRBD1 | TRBV5-1 | ASSGQGGTEAF
TRBD2 | TRBV25-1 | ASSGLTQRGSYEQY
TRBD1 | TRBV18 | ASSPRGSGTGNSPLH
. | TRBV7-2 | ASSLRPGAHTQY
. | TRBV30 | AWSVPTGFYNEQF
. | TRBV2 | ASTQDQETQY
. | TRBV10-3 | AISDRGTVASGANVLT
TRBD1 | TRBV7-9 | ASSPDRSTDTQY
TRBD2 | TRBV5-4 | ASSWGTSGRGGDTQY
TRBD1 | TRBV29-1 | SVDYPYRGLGTEAF
TRBD1 | TRBV5-1 | ASSPRQGARNTIY
. | TRBV7-6 | ASLGFRDWGETEAF
. | TRBV6-1 | ASLLGYEQY
. | TRBV28 | ASSFLEQVGGAETQY
. | TRBV5-1 | ASSPPGSGNYGYT
TRBD1 | TRBV4-3 | ASSQLDLQGAAYEQY
TRBD2 | TRBV18 | ASSASGIETDTQY
. | TRBV11-2 | ASSLSAGNTDTQY
. | TRBV9 | ASSVLASNTDTQY
. | TRBV7-2 | ASSVPGWHEQY
. | TRBV30 | AWRWGLGDYGYT
TRBD2 | TRBV29-1 | SVLLALSYEQY
TRBD2 | TRBV7-7 | ASSLNLAGAEQF
. | TRBV27 | ASSFSPNCEQY
. | TRBV7-9 | ASSPGYEQY
. | TRBV29-1 | SVEQGGEQY
TRBD2 | TRBV5-1 | ASSPMTSGRGGAIEQY
TRBD2 | TRBV28 | ASSPPGTSGTQY
. | TRBV10-2 | ASDAGNEQY
TRBD1 | TRBV4-2 | ASSQDPGQGGYEQY
TRBD1 | TRBV27 | ASSYDRDATIY
. | TRBV19 | ASSGGSSSNQPQH
TRBD1 | TRBV9 | ASSEGTGKF
. | TRBV9 | ASSPRGINTEAF
TRBD1 | TRBV5-4 | ASSLLPYRDSNTEAF
. | TRBV6-1 | ASSEALASSYEQY
. | TRBV27 | ASSLAGFAGNTIY
. | TRBV6-5 | ASSYSRGNTEAF
. | TRBV4-1 | ASSQEKGGFSGNTIY
TRBD2 | TRBV9 | ASSSSSGLGSYEQY
. | TRBV19 | ASSISRQGFQPQH
. | TRBV6-1 | ASSDGGGYEQY
. | TRBV25-1 | ASSSPGRINQPQH
TRBD1 | TRBV6-5 | ASSSYRGNTGELF
TRBD2 | TRBV11-2 | ASSLTSGRGVTDTQY
TRBD1 | TRBV6-5 | ASSYSEQGAGAF
TRBD1 | TRBV18 | ASSPRRQGEAYEQY
TRBD2 | TRBV28 | ATTSGAAEQY
. | TRBV5-4 | ASSLGGTVNTEAF
. | TRBV11-2 | ASSQGRKNIQY